This T cell receptor (beta chain) was identified during a study of blood T cell repertoires in COVID-19. Authors' analysis steps: Amplifying reference gene primers gave estimates of nucleated cell counts. Assay used: immunoSEQ multiplex PCR; TCRdb lists only in-frame clones, some missing. V and J calls and clone size are copied from that table; D and trimming were computed from the DNA. The sample has 150,000 or so clones, around 88% seen once; the top ten hold around 10%. This clonotype was obtained from a man aged 50-60 years with acute or convalescent COVID-19. The sequenced material came from peripheral blood.

This chain's CDR3 is CASSISEGARGFYGYTF. CDR3 DNA: TGTGCCAGTAGTATCTCCGAGGGGGCCCGAGGCTTTTATGGCTACACCTTC. The V gene is TRBV19, the J gene TRBJ1-2; 7 bases match TRBD1. This CDR3 spans 17 amino acids. The junction had 15 bases not matched to a gene; V was cut back by 3 bases and J by 5 bases. Per germline, CDR1 LNHDA and CDR2 SQIVND (reference sequence).